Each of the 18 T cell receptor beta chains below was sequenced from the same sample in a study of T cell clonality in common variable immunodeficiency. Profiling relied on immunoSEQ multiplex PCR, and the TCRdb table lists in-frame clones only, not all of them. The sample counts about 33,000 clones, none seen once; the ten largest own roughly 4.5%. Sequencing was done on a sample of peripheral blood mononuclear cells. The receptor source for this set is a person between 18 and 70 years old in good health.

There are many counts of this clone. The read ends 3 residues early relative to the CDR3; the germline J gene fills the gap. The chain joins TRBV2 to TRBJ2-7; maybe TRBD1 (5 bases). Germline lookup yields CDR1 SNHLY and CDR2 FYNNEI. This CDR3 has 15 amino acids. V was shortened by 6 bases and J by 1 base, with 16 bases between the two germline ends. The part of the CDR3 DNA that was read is TGTGCCAGCAGGCGGCAGGGTACCGATTCCTACGAG. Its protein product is CASRRQGTDSYE. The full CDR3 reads CASRRQGTDSYEQYF.

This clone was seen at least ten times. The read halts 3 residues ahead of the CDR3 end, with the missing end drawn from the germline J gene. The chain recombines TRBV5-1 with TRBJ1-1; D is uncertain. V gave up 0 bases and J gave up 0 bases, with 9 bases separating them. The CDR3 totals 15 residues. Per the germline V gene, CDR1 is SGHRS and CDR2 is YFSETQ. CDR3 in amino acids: CASSLGLQLNTEAFF. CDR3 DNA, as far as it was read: TGCGCCAGCAGCTTGGGTCTACAGCTGAACACTGAA.

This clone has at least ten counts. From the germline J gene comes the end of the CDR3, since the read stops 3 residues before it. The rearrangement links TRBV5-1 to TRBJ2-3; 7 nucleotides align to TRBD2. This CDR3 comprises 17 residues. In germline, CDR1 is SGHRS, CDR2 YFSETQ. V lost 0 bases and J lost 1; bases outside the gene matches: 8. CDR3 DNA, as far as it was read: TGCGCCAGCAGCTTGGCCCCTGCGGGAGCCGGCACAGATACG. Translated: CASSLAPAGAGTDT. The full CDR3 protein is CASSLAPAGAGTDTQYF.

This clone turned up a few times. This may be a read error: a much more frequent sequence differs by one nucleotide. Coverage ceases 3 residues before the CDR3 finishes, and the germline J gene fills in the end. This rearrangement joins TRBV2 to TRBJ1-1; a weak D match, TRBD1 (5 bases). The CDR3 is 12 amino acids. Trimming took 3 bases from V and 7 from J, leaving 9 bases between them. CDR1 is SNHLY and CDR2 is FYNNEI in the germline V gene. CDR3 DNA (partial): TGTGCCAGCAGTGAGCGGGGCAGTGAA. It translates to CASSERGSE. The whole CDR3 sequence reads CASSERGSEAFF.

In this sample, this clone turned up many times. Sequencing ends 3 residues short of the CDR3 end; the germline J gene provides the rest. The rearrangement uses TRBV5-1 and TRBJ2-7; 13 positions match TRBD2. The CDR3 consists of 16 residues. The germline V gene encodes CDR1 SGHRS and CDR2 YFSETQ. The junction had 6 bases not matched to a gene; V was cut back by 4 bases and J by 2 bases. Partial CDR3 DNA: TGCGCCAGCAGCCCCGGGACTAGCGGGAATACCTACGAG. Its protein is CASSPGTSGNTYE. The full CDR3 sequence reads CASSPGTSGNTYEQYF.

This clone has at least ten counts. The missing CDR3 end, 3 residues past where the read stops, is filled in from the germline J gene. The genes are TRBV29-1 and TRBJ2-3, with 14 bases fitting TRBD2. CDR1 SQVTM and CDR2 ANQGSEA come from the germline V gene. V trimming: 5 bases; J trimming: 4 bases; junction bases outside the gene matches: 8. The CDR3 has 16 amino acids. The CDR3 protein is CSVSLGLAGVSDTQYF. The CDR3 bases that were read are TGCAGCGTTTCTCTGGGACTAGCGGGAGTTTCAGATACG.

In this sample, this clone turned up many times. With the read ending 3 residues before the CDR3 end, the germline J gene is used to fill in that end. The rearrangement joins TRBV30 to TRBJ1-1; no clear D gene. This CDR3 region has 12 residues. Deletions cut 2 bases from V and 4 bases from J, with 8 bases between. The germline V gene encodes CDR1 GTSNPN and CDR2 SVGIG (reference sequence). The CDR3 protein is CAWSQASTEAFF. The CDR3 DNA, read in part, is TGTGCCTGGAGTCAGGCGAGCACTGAA.

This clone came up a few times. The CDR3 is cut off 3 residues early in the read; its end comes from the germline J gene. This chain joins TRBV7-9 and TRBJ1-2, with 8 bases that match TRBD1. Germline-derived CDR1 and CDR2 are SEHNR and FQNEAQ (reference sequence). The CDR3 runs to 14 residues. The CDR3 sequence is CASSEQGGGHDYTF. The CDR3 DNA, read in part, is TGTGCCAGCAGTGAACAGGGGGGAGGCCACGAC.

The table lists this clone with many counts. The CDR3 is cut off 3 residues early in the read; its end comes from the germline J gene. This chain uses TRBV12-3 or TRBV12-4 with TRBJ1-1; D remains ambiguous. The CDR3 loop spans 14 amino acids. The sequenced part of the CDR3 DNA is TGTGCCAGCAGTTTAGCGGGAGGTACGGCGGGG. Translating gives CASSLAGGTAG. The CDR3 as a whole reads CASSLAGGTAGAFF.

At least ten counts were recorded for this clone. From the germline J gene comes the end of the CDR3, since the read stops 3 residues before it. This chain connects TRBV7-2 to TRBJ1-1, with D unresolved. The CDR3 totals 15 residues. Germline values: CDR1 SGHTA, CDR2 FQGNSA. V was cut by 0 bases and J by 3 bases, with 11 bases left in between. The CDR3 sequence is CASSLAAVRDTEAFF. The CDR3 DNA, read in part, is TGTGCCAGCAGCTTAGCGGCGGTCCGGGACACTGAA.

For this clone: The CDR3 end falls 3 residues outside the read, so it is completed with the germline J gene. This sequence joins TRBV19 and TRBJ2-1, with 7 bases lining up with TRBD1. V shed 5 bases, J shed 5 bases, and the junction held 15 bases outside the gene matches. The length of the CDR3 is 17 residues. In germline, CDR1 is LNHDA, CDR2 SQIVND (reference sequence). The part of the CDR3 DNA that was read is TGTGCCAGTAGTCCCAAGGGGGCACAGGGCGAAAACAATGAG. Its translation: CASSPKGAQGENNE. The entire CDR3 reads CASSPKGAQGENNEQFF.

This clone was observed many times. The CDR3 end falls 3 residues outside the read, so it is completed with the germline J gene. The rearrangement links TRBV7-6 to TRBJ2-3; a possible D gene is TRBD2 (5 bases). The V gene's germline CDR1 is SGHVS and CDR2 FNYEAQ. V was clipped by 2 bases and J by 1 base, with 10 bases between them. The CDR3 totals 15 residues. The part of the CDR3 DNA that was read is TGTGCCAGCAGCTTAATAGCGTATGGCACAGATACG. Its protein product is CASSLIAYGTDT. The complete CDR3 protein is CASSLIAYGTDTQYF.

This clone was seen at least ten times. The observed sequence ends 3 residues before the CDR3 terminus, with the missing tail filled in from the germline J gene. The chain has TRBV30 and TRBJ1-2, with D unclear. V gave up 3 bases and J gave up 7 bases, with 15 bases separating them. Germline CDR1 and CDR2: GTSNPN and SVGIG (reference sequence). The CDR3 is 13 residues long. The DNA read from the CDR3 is TGTGCCTGGAGCCTTACAGCCGGAGCTGGC. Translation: CAWSLTAGAG. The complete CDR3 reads CAWSLTAGAGYTF.

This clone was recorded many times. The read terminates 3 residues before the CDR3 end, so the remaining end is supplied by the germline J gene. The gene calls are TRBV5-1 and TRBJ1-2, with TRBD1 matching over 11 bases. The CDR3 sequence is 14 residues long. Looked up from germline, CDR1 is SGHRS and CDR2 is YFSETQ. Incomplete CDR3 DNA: TGCGCCAGCAGCGGGGGGGGACAGGGGGTAGAA. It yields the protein CASSGGGQGVE. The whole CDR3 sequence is CASSGGGQGVEYTF.

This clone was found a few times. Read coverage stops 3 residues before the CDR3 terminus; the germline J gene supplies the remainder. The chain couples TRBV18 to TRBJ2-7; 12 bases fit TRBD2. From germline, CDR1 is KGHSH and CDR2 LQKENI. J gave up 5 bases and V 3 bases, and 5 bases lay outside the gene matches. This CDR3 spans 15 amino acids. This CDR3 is CASSPKLAGGHEQYF. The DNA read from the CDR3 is TGTGCCAGCTCACCCAAACTAGCGGGAGGCCACGAG.

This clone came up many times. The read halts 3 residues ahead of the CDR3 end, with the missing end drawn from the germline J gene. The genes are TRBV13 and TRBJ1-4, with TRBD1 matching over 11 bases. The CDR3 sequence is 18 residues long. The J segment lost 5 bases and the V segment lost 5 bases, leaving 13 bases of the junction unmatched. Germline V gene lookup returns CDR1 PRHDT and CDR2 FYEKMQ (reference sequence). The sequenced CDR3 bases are TGTGCCAGCAGCCCACGAAGGGACAGGGGGAGTCTAAATGAAAAA. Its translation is CASSPRRDRGSLNEK. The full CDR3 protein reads CASSPRRDRGSLNEKLFF.

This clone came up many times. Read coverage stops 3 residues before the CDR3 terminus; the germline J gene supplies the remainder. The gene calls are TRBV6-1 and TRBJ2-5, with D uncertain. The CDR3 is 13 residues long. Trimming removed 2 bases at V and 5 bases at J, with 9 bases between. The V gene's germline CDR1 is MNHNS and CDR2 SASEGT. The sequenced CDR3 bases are TGTGCCAGCAGTGAACTAGATCGTGAGACC. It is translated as CASSELDRET. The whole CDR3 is CASSELDRETQYF.

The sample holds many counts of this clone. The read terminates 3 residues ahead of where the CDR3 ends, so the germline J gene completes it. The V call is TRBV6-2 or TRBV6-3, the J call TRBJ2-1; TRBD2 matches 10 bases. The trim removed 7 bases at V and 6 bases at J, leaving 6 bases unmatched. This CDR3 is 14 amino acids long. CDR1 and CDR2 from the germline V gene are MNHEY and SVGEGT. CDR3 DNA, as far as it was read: TGTGCCAGCAAGGAAGGACTAGCGGTCAATGAG. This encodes CASKEGLAVNE. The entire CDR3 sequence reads CASKEGLAVNEQFF.